One and the same sample provided the 14 T cell receptor beta chains below, sequenced in a study of blood T cell repertoires in COVID-19. Data came from immunoSEQ multiplex PCR; TCRdb stores just in-frame clones and leaves some out. The sample holds more than 200,000 clones, about 83% seen once. Sequenced: peripheral blood. These receptors were collected from a man in his forties with active or convalescent COVID-19.

The V gene is TRBV7-8, the J gene TRBJ2-7; 7 nucleotides agree with TRBD1. V lost 7 bases to trimming and J lost 3 bases; unmatched junction nucleotides: 12. The CDR3 extends over 15 amino acids. Germline CDR1 is SGHVS and CDR2 is FQNEAQ. The CDR3 bases are TGTGCCAGCACCCTGAACAGGGGAAAACTCTACGAGCAGTACTTC. Its protein product is CASTLNRGKLYEQYF.

The chain joins TRBV7-6 to TRBJ1-1; 10 bases fit TRBD1. The CDR3 spans 17 residues. The J segment lost 4 bases and the V segment lost 5 bases, leaving 13 bases of the junction unmatched. Germline V CDR1 and CDR2: SGHVS, FNYEAQ. CDR3 coding DNA: TGTGCCAGCAGCCGCCGTGGGACAGGGGCTCGAGTCACTGAAGCTTTCTTT. It specifies CASSRRGTGARVTEAFF.

The chain combines TRBV4-1 with TRBJ2-1, with D possibly matching TRBD1 (6 bases). CDR1 and CDR2 from the germline V gene are MGHRA and YSYEKL. This CDR3 has 16 amino acids. Trimming took off 1 base at V and 8 bases at J, with 18 bases between the two ends. CDR3 sequence: CASSQAVIRGTDEQFF. In DNA, the CDR3 is TGCGCCAGCAGCCAAGCGGTCATAAGGGGGACGGATGAGCAGTTCTTC.

In this sample, this clone turned up once. V gene TRBV12-3 or TRBV12-4 combines with J gene TRBJ1-2; D remains ambiguous. The V and J ends lost 7 bases and 4 bases respectively, with 13 bases between them. The length of the CDR3 is 13 residues. In DNA, the CDR3 is TGTGCCAGCAACCTCAGAGGGATCTATGGCTACACCTTC. Its translation is CASNLRGIYGYTF.

On this clone: The junction departs from germline at one end; a sequencing error may be responsible. The CDR3 protein is CASSQDRRGSYNSPLHF. The CDR3 DNA sequence: TGCGCCAGCAGTCAAGATCGCCGGGGGTCCTATAATTCACCCCTCCACTTT. The chain uses TRBV4-1 and TRBJ1-6, with D perhaps TRBD1 (5 bases). In germline, CDR1 is MGHRA, CDR2 YSYEKL. This CDR3 is built from 17 residues.

V is TRBV2 and J is TRBJ1-2; D is ambiguous. This CDR3 is built from 14 residues. The V end was cut by 6 bases, the J end by 1 base, with 12 bases between. The V gene's germline CDR1 is SNHLY and CDR2 FYNNEI. The chain's CDR3 is CASSRMNSNYGYTF. CDR3 sequence (DNA): TGTGCCAGCAGCCGAATGAACAGTAACTATGGCTACACCTTC.

The count of this clone is one. V usage is TRBV6-5 and J usage is TRBJ1-2; no clear D. V lost 6 bases and J 6 bases, leaving 11 bases between the germline ends. The CDR3 covers 12 residues. Germline CDR1 MNHEY, CDR2 SVGAGI. The CDR3 protein is CASRGVAHGYTF. Here the CDR3 DNA reads TGTGCCAGCAGGGGCGTGGCGCATGGCTACACCTTC.

This rearrangement joins TRBV9 to TRBJ2-7; 8 nucleotides agree with TRBD1. CDR1 is SGDLS and CDR2 is YYNGEE in the germline V gene. Trimming cost V 0 bases and J 2 bases; bases outside gene matches: 7. This CDR3 region has 16 residues. CDR3 protein: CASSVEGQVNPYEQYF. The CDR3 DNA reads as TGTGCCAGCAGCGTAGAGGGACAGGTTAACCCCTACGAGCAGTACTTC.

This chain joins TRBV5-1 and TRBJ1-4; no definite D call. V lost 4 bases and J 5 bases, leaving 15 bases between the germline ends. Germline V gene data show CDR1 as SGHRS and CDR2 as YFSETQ. The CDR3 runs to 15 residues. The CDR3 spells CASSREDPLNEKLFF. CDR3 sequence (DNA): TGCGCCAGCAGCCGGGAGGACCCCCTCAATGAAAAACTGTTTTTT. Full variable domain (missing parts from reference TRBV5-1 and TRBJ1-4): KAGVTQTPRYLIKTRGQQVTLSCSPISGHRSVSWYQQTPGQGLQFLFEYFSETQRNKGNFPGRFSGRQFSNSRSEMNVSTLELGDSALYLCASSREDPLNEKLFFGSGTQLSVL.

V gene TRBV11-2 combines with J gene TRBJ2-5; 13 bases are a match to TRBD2. The length of the CDR3 is 17 residues. V shed 5 bases and J 5 bases; nucleotides not matched to a gene: 11. Germline CDR1 SGHAT, CDR2 FQNNGV. Here the CDR3 DNA reads TGTGCCAGCAGCCCAAATCCACTAGCGGGGGGGCAGGAGACCCAGTACTTC. Amino acid sequence: CASSPNPLAGGQETQYF.

Concerning this clone itself: The identical CDR3 is also encoded by other nucleotide sequences in the sample. J is TRBJ2-2 and V is TRBV25-1; tentative D call: TRBD1 (6 bases). CDR3 length equals 13 residues. Germline V gene data show CDR1 as MGHDK and CDR2 as SYGVNS. V dropped 6 bases and J dropped 6 bases, with 11 bases sitting between them. CDR3 protein: CASSAQGPGELFF. The DNA for the CDR3 is TGTGCCAGCAGCGCCCAGGGGCCCGGGGAGCTGTTTTTT. The entire variable domain, with the rest obtained from reference TRBV25-1 and TRBJ2-2, is as follows: EADIYQTPRYLVIGTGKKITLECSQTMGHDKMYWYQQDPGMELHLIHYSYGVNSTEKGDLSSESTVSRIRTEHFPLTLESARPSHTSQYLCASSAQGPGELFFGEGSRLTVL.

The chain couples TRBV7-9 to TRBJ2-2; 7 positions agree with TRBD1. Germline V gives CDR1 SEHNR, CDR2 FQNEAQ (reference sequence). There are 14 residues in the CDR3. V shed 5 bases, J shed 5 bases, and the junction held 5 bases outside the gene matches. The CDR3 region has the DNA TGTGCCAGCAGCCTTGGGACAGTTACCGGGGAGCTGTTTTTT. It yields the protein CASSLGTVTGELFF.

The CDR3 bases are TGTGCCAGCAGTTTGGAGGACAGGGGGAATGGCTACACCTTC. This codes for CASSLEDRGNGYTF. This sequence joins TRBV28 and TRBJ1-2; TRBD1 matches at 10 bases. V dropped 3 bases and J dropped 6; count of bases not matched to a gene: 4. Germline V gene data show CDR1 as MDHEN and CDR2 as SYDVKM. The CDR3 has 14 amino acids.

V usage is TRBV6-6 and J usage is TRBJ1-1; 7 positions agree with TRBD1. Germline trimming cut 7 bases from V and 8 bases from J; bases unmatched to any gene: 7. The CDR3 covers 12 residues. Looked up from germline, CDR1 is MNHNY and CDR2 is SVGAGI (reference sequence). DNA of the CDR3: TGTGCCAGCACGGGGACAGCGAAAGAAGCTTTCTTT. This codes for CASTGTAKEAFF.